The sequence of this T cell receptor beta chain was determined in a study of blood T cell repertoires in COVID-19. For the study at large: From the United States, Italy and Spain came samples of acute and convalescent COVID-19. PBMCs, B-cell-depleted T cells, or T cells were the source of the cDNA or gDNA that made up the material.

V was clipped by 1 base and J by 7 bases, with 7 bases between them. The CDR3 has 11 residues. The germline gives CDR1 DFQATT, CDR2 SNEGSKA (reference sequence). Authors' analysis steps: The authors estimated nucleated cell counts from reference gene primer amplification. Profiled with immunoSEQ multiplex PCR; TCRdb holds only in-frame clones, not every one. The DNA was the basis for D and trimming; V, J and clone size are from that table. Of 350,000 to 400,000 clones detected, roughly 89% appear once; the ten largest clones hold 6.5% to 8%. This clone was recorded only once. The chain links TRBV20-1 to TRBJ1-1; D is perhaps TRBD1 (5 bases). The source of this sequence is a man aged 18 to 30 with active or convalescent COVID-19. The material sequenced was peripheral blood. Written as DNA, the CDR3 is TGCAGTGCTAGAGGGGGCGGTGAAGCTTTCTTT. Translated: CSARGGGEAFF.